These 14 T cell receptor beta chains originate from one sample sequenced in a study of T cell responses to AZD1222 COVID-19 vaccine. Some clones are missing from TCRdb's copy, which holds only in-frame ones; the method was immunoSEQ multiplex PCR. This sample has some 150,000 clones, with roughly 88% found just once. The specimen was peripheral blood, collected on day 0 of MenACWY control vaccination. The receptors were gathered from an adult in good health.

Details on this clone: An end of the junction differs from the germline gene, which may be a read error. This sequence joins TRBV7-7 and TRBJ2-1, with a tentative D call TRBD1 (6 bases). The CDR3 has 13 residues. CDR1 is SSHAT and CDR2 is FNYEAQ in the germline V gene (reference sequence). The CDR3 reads CASSLAGESEQFF. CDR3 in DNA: TGTGCTAGCAGCTTAGCAGGGGAGAGTGAGCAGTTCTTC.

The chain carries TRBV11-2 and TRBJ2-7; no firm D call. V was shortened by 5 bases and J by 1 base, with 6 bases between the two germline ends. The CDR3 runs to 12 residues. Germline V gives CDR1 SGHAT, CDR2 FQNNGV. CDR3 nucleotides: TGTGCCAGCAGCAAGAGGTCCTACGAGCAGTACTTC. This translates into CASSKRSYEQYF.

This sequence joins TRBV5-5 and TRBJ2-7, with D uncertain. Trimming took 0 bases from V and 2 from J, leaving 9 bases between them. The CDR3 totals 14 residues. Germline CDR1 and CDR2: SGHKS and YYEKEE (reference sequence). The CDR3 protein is CASSLGFGTYEQYF. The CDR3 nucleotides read TGTGCCAGCAGCTTGGGATTTGGGACCTACGAGCAGTACTTC.

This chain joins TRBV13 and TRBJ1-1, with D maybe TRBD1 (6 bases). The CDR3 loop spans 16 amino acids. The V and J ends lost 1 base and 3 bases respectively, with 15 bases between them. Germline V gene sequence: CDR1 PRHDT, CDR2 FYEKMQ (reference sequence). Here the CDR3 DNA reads TGTGCCAGCAGCTTAGTCGGGGGCTTGGTGGACACTGAAGCTTTCTTT. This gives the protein CASSLVGGLVDTEAFF.

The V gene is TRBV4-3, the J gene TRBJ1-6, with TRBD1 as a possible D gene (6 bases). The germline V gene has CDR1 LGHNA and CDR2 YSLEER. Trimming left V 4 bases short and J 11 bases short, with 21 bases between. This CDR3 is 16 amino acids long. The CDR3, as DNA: TGCGCCAGCAGCCGAGAACAGGGTTTTGGGGGTACACCCCTCCACTTT. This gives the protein CASSREQGFGGTPLHF.

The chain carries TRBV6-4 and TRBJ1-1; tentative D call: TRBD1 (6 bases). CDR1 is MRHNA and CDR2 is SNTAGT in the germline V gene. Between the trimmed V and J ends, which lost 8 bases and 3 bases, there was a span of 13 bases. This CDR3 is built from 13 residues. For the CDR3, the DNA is TGTGCCAGCGCCTACAGGGAACACACTGAAGCTTTCTTT. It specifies CASAYREHTEAFF.

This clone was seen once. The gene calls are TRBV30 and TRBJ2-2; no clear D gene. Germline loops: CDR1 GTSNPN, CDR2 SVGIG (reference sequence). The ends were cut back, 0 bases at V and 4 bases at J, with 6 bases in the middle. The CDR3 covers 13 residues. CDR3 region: CAWSVQSTGELFF. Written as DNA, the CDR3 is TGTGCCTGGAGTGTACAGAGCACCGGGGAGCTGTTTTTT. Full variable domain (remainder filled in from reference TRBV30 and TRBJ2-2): SQTIHQWPATLVQPVGSPLSLECTVEGTSNPNLYWYRQAAGRGLQLLFYSVGIGQISSEVPQNLSASRPQDRQFILSSKKLLLSDSGFYLCAWSVQSTGELFFGEGSRLTVL.

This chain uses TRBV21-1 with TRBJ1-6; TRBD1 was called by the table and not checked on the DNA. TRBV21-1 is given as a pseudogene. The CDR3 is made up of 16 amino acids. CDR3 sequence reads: CASSKPRDRRNSPLHF. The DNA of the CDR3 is TGTGCCAGCAGCAAGCCGAGAGACAGGCGTAATTCACCCCTCCACTTT.

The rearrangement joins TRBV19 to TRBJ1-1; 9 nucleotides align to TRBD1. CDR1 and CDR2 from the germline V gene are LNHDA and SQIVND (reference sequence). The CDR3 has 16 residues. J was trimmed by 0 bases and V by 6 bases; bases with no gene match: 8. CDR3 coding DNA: TGTGCCAGTAGGGATGGGACAGGGTTCATGAACACTGAAGCTTTCTTT. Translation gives CASRDGTGFMNTEAFF.

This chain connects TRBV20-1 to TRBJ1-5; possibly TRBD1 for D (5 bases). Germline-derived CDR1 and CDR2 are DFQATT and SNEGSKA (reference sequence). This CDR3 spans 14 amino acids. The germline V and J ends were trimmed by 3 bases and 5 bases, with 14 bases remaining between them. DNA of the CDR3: TGCAGTGCTAGTTCAGGGTACGGGGATCAGCCCCAGCATTTT. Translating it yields CSASSGYGDQPQHF.

The DNA of the CDR3 is TGCGCCAGCAGCCCGGGACAGGGAAGAGGGGAGACCCAGTACTTC. Amino acids: CASSPGQGRGETQYF. The chain uses TRBV5-1 and TRBJ2-5, with 9 bases that match TRBD1. Germline CDR1 is SGHRS and CDR2 is YFSETQ. J lost 5 bases, V lost 4 bases, and 9 bases had no gene match. The CDR3 contains 15 residues.

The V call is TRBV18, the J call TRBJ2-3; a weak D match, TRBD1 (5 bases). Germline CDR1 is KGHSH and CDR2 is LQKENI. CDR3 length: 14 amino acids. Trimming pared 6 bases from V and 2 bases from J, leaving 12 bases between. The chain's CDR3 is CASSRQGDTDTQYF. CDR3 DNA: TGTGCCAGCTCGCGGCAGGGTGACACAGATACGCAGTATTTT.

Here the CDR3 DNA reads TGTGCCAGCAGCTCTACTACACGGAACACTGAAGCTTTCTTT. Its protein is CASSSTTRNTEAFF. V usage is TRBV9 and J usage is TRBJ1-1; D is ambiguous. V lost 4 bases and J 1 base, leaving 11 bases between the germline ends. CDR3 length: 14 residues. Germline CDR1 is SGDLS and CDR2 is YYNGEE. The full variable domain, with the rest looked up from reference TRBV9 and TRBJ1-1, is DSGVTQTPKHLITATGQRVTLRCSPRSGDLSVYWYQQSLDQGLQFLIQYYNGEERAKGNILERFSAQQFPDLHSELNLSSLELGDSALYFCASSSTTRNTEAFFGQGTRLTVV.

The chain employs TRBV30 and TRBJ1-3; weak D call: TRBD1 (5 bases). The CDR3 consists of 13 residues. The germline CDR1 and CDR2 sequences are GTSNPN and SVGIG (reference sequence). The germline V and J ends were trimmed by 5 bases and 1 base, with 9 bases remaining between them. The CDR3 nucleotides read TGTGCCTGGGCCGGGGGGTCTGGAAACACCATATATTTT. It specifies CAWAGGSGNTIYF.